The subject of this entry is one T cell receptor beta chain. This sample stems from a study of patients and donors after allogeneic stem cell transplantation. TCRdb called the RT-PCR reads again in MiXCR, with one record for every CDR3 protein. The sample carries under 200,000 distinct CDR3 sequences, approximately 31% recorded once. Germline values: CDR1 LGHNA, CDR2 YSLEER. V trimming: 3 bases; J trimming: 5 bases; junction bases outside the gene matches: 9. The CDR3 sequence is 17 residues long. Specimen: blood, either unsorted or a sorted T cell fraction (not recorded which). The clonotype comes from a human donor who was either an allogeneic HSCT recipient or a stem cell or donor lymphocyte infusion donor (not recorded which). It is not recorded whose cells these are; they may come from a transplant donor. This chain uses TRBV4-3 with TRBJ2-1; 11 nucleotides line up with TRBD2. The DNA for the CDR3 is TGCGCCAGCAGCCATCTTATAGCGGGAGGGTCTAACAATGAGCAGTTCTTC. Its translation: CASSHLIAGGSNNEQFF.